The entry below gives a single T cell receptor (beta chain) sequence along with its context. Its target antigen remains unknown. The sample has other DNA sequences that encode this CDR3 too. This record belongs to a study of T cell responses to AZD1222 COVID-19 vaccine (dated by TCRdb to the early 2020s). The study in broad terms: A total of 240 or so trial participants underwent TCR sequencing, of whom about 200 had received two doses of AZD1222 and about 26 had received two doses of the MenACWY control vaccine. Trial participants were enrolled into age subgroups of 18-55, 56-69 and 70-plus years, which contained roughly 140, 27 and 60 TCR-sequenced participants, respectively.

General findings and caveats noted by the study authors: Nearly half of unique spike-specific TCRs reportedly recognized epitopes outside regions mutated in the B.1.351 and B.1.1.7 variants. Because no day 14 peak-response samples were available, repertoires were characterized only after the peak T cell response. The 56-69-year group was small, and its depth increase did not reach significance, likely because of low power. Conclusions about previously exposed vaccinees are limited, since just 6 or 7 AZD1222 recipients were seropositive for SARS-CoV-2 at baseline. Spike-specific TCR breadth and depth rose significantly after two AZD1222 doses compared with day 0 and with MenACWY recipients. Participants were mostly white British and included more females than males, and it was suggested by the authors that clonal diversity may have been underestimated. The vaccine-associated CD4 TCRs covered the entire spike protein, and the dominant responses fell in regions 160-218 and 743-854.

Read against the paper, the sample's time point label means: baseline before first vaccination. Vaccinee samples were obtained from the UK trials COV001 and COV002, which included a single-blind randomized controlled phase 2/3 trial of AZD1222 (ChAdOx1 nCoV-19) in healthy adults. For TCRbeta chain sequencing, PBMC samples from trial participants were taken at day 0 and at day 28 after the second dose. The CDR3 regions of human TCRbeta chains were subjected to immunosequencing. In the authors' own workflow: Repertoire TCRs were matched against a reference library of SARS-CoV-2-specific TCRs generated with the MIRA antigen-specificity platform. Breadth was defined as the fraction of unique TCRs that were SARS-CoV-2-associated. Depth was defined as the fraction of total T cells that were SARS-CoV-2-associated. Using the MIRA data, each spike-specific TCR was mapped to the spike region that the TCR reacts to and placed in a CD4 or CD8 class. Log10-transformed breadth and depth values were compared by one-way ANOVA with Sidak's multiple comparisons tests. The clones in this table, taken by TCRdb from immuneACCESS, are in-frame only. Not every clone is retained; where verified, under half of the shortfall comes from an unresolved V gene, and the cause of the rest is unknown. V, J and clone size are taken as reported in that table, and D and trimming were inferred from the DNA itself. This sample's listing comprises more than 110,000 clones. The ten largest clones take up under 2.5% of the sample.

The TCR comes from an adult in good health. The sequenced sample consisted of peripheral blood.

In nucleotides, the sequence is TGTGCCAGCAGTTACTCCGGGACGGTGAACACTGAAGCTTTCTTT. Protein translation: CASSYSGTVNTEAFF. The sequence is built from TRBV6-5 and TRBJ1-1; D gene: possibly TRBD1, on 5 matching bases. V loses 0 bases, J loses 0 bases, and the germline ends lie 8 bases apart. CDR1 and CDR2 were assigned from the germline V gene as MNHEY and SVGAGI. The CDR3 spans 15 residues, from the cysteine through the phenylalanine. CDR3 DNA only is kept here, 45 bases in frame from base 1.